Shown below are 21 T cell receptor beta chains from a single sample sequenced in a study of blood T cell repertoires in COVID-19. TCRdb keeps only in-frame clones here, not all; method: immunoSEQ multiplex PCR. This sample has under 250,000 clones, with around 82% found just once. Sequenced input: peripheral blood. These TCRs come from a woman in her sixties with acute or convalescent COVID-19.

The chain recombines TRBV6-1 with TRBJ1-6, with D possibly matching TRBD1 (6 bases). CDR1 is MNHNS, CDR2 SASEGT, per germline. V was clipped by 3 bases and J by 5 bases, with 11 bases between them. The CDR3 runs to 15 residues. The CDR3 region has the DNA TGTGCCAGCAGTGAGGCGGGGGCAAATAATTCACCCCTCCACTTT. Protein: CASSEAGANNSPLHF.

The genes are TRBV9 and TRBJ1-1; D not resolved. Germline lookup yields CDR1 SGDLS and CDR2 YYNGEE. Trimming took off 0 bases at V and 1 base at J, with 4 bases between the two ends. This CDR3 is built from 13 residues. CDR3 sequence: CASSVDGNTEAFF. CDR3 DNA: TGTGCCAGCAGCGTAGACGGGAACACTGAAGCTTTCTTT. The full variable domain, its missing parts supplied by reference TRBV9 and TRBJ1-1, is DSGVTQTPKHLITATGQRVTLRCSPRSGDLSVYWYQQSLDQGLQFLIQYYNGEERAKGNILERFSAQQFPDLHSELNLSSLELGDSALYFCASSVDGNTEAFFGQGTRLTVV.

The chain combines TRBV15 with TRBJ1-2, with TRBD1 as a possible D gene (6 bases). CDR1 is LNHNV, CDR2 YYDKDF, per germline (reference sequence). Trimming left V 3 bases short and J 2 bases short, with 13 bases between. This CDR3 is 15 amino acids long. CDR3 bases: TGTGCCACCAGCAGGCCGGGACAACCCAACTATGGCTACACCTTC. Protein sequence: CATSRPGQPNYGYTF.

V gene TRBV28 combines with J gene TRBJ1-2; D call uncertain. The CDR3 length is 16 residues. V lost 2 bases and J lost 0, with 13 bases in between. Germline V CDR1 and CDR2: MDHEN, SYDVKM. The CDR3 DNA follows: TGTGCCAGCAGTTTAGGCGGGGTAGGGTCTAACTATGGCTACACCTTC. Translation: CASSLGGVGSNYGYTF.

The chain uses TRBV5-6 and TRBJ1-5, with TRBD1 matching 8 bases. J lost 1 base, V lost 0 bases, and 12 bases had no gene match. This CDR3 region has 19 residues. Per the germline V gene, CDR1 is SGHDT and CDR2 is YYEEEE. CDR3 nucleotides: TGTGCCAGCAGCTTGGGAGGACAGGGAAGGGTGTGGAGCAATCAGCCCCAGCATTTT. Amino acids: CASSLGGQGRVWSNQPQHF.

A note on this clone: Other DNA sequences in the sample encode the same CDR3. The chain joins TRBV12-3 or TRBV12-4 to TRBJ1-1; no firm D call. The CDR3 contains 12 residues. Trimming shortened V by 3 bases and J by 4 bases, and 6 bases separated the two germline ends. The CDR3 protein is CASSFSSTEAFF. DNA for the CDR3: TGTGCCAGCAGTTTTTCGTCCACTGAAGCTTTCTTT.

The chain carries TRBV6-5 and TRBJ1-2; D unclear. The V end lost 3 bases, the J end lost 6 bases, and 20 bases lay between the germline ends. The CDR3 covers 16 residues. CDR1 MNHEY and CDR2 SVGAGI come from the germline V gene. CDR3 DNA: TGTGCCAGCAGTTATCGGGGTGTTAGTTTCTTCGATGGCTACACCTTC. Translation gives CASSYRGVSFFDGYTF.

The V and J genes are TRBV4-3 and TRBJ1-4; 9 bases agree with TRBD1. V gave up 1 base and J gave up 8 bases; unmatched junction bases: 11. Germline CDR1 is LGHNA and CDR2 is YSLEER. CDR3 length: 17 amino acids. The CDR3 sequence: CASSQVMSQGALEKLFF. The CDR3 coding sequence is TGCGCCAGCAGCCAAGTGATGTCACAGGGGGCTTTAGAAAAACTGTTTTTT.

The rearrangement uses TRBV6-2 or TRBV6-3 and TRBJ1-1, with D tentatively TRBD1 (5 bases). V lost 6 bases to trimming and J lost 8 bases, with 13 bases between them. The CDR3 runs 12 residues. CDR1 MNHEY and CDR2 SVGEGT come from the germline V gene. In DNA, the CDR3 is TGTGCCAGCAGCACTATTGGGGGGGAAGCTTTCTTT. Its translation: CASSTIGGEAFF.

The gene calls are TRBV7-9 and TRBJ2-1; the D gene is possibly TRBD2 (6 bases). V was trimmed by 0 bases and J by 7 bases, leaving 7 bases between them. CDR1 is SEHNR and CDR2 is FQNEAQ in the germline V gene (reference sequence). The CDR3 has 13 residues. The CDR3 sequence: CASSLAAGNEQFF. Written as DNA, the CDR3 is TGTGCCAGCAGCTTAGCGGCGGGGAATGAGCAGTTCTTC.

This clone was recorded only once. The chain recombines TRBV10-3 with TRBJ2-2, with TRBD1 as a possible D gene (6 bases). The CDR3 contains 12 residues. Trimming cost V 9 bases and J 2 bases, with 7 bases left between them. Looked up from germline, CDR1 is ENHRY and CDR2 is SYGVKD. CDR3: CAIQGNTGELFF. CDR3 DNA sequence: TGTGCCATACAGGGTAACACCGGGGAGCTGTTTTTT.

This clone was found once. The chain uses TRBV30 and TRBJ2-3; D not resolved. The CDR3 covers 16 residues. Deletions cut 0 bases from V and 5 bases from J, with 18 bases between. Germline CDR1 reads GTSNPN; CDR2 reads SVGIG (reference sequence). The CDR3 DNA reads TGTGCCTGGAGTGTACCGTCAGGATCCCCGAAAGATACGCAGTATTTT. Protein product: CAWSVPSGSPKDTQYF.

The J gene is TRBJ1-1, the V gene TRBV3-1 (or the pseudogene TRBV3-2); 7 nucleotides line up with TRBD1. CDR1 is LGHDT and CDR2 is YNNKEL in the germline V gene (reference sequence). The V and J ends lost 1 base and 6 bases, in that order; junction bases with no gene match: 5. CDR3 length: 14 residues. The CDR3: CASSQVYDRAEAFF. The CDR3 DNA follows: TGTGCCAGCAGCCAAGTGTATGACAGGGCTGAAGCTTTCTTT.

This chain uses TRBV27 with TRBJ2-5; 8 bases agree with TRBD1. CDR3 length: 15 amino acids. Trimming cost V 5 bases and J 4 bases; bases outside gene matches: 9. CDR1 is MNHEY and CDR2 is SMNVEV in the germline V gene (reference sequence). Here the CDR3 DNA reads TGTGCCAGCAGTGCCTGGGACAGGTTAGGAGAGACCCAGTACTTC. It encodes CASSAWDRLGETQYF.

The genes are TRBV13 and TRBJ2-5, with 10 bases aligning to TRBD2. CDR1 is PRHDT, CDR2 FYEKMQ, per germline (reference sequence). The length of the CDR3 is 16 residues. J gave up 4 bases and V 4 bases, and 9 bases lay outside the gene matches. The CDR3 nucleotides read TGTGCCAGCAGCTACCAGCGGGGGGGCTCGGTAGAGACCCAGTACTTC. Protein: CASSYQRGGSVETQYF.

V and J are TRBV2 and TRBJ1-5; perhaps TRBD1 as D (5 bases). The germline V gene has CDR1 SNHLY and CDR2 FYNNEI. V lost 7 bases to trimming and J lost 9 bases, with 13 bases between them. This CDR3 is 12 amino acids long. CDR3 coding DNA: TGTGCCAGCACCAGGGAAAAAGGGCCCCAGCATTTT. Translation gives CASTREKGPQHF.

The V call is TRBV28, the J call TRBJ1-3, with D hard to call. Trimming pared 6 bases from V and 0 bases from J, leaving 6 bases between. Germline V gene sequence: CDR1 MDHEN, CDR2 SYDVKM. CDR3 size: 13 residues. CDR3 in DNA: TGTGCCAGCAGGCGGATCTCTGGAAACACCATATATTTT. This sequence encodes CASRRISGNTIYF.

The chain uses TRBV3-1 (or the pseudogene TRBV3-2) and TRBJ2-3; 9 bases fit TRBD2. Trimming took 9 bases from V and 5 from J; bases not matched to a gene: 6. From germline, CDR1 is LGHDT and CDR2 YNNKEL (reference sequence). The CDR3 contains 13 residues. The CDR3 nucleotides are TGTGCCAGTAAAGCGGGGGGCCAAGATACGCAGTATTTT. Translating it yields CASKAGGQDTQYF.

This clone was recorded a few times. V usage is TRBV6-5 and J usage is TRBJ2-2; tentative D call: TRBD1 (6 bases). The CDR3 loop spans 14 amino acids. V lost 6 bases, J lost 6 bases, and 14 bases lay in between. Germline V gene sequence: CDR1 MNHEY, CDR2 SVGAGI. This CDR3 reads CASRVAAGAGELFF. In DNA form, the CDR3 reads TGTGCCAGCAGGGTTGCAGCAGGGGCCGGGGAGCTGTTTTTT.

The chain combines TRBV3-1 (or the pseudogene TRBV3-2) with TRBJ1-2, with D possibly matching TRBD1 (5 bases). This CDR3 comprises 19 residues. V was shortened by 4 bases and J by 4 bases, with 28 bases between the two germline ends. The germline gives CDR1 LGHDT, CDR2 YNNKEL (reference sequence). CDR3 DNA: TGTGCCAGCAGCCCAAGGAGACCCCCCGGGCAGGGCCTTCCCTATGGCTACACCTTC. This translates into CASSPRRPPGQGLPYGYTF.

The chain uses TRBV4-1 and TRBJ1-2; unclear D gene. Germline CDR1 reads MGHRA; CDR2 reads YSYEKL. The V end lost 4 bases, the J end lost 2 bases, and 11 bases lay between the germline ends. CDR3 length: 14 amino acids. Here the CDR3 reads CASSPQSTNYGYTF. CDR3 sequence (DNA): TGCGCCAGCAGCCCCCAGTCAACGAACTATGGCTACACCTTC.